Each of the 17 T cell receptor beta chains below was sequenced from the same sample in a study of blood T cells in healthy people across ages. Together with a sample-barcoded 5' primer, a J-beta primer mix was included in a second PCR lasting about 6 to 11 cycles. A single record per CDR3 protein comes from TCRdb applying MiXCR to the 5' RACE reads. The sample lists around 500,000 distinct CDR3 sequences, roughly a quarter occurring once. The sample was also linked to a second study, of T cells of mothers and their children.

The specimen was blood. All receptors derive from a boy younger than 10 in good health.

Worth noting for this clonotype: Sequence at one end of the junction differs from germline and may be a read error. CDR3 sequence (DNA): TGCGCCAGCAGCTTGGTGGGTAGCAAAGATACGCAGTATTTT. This sequence encodes CASSLVGSKDTQYF. V and J are TRBV5-1 and TRBJ2-3; D call uncertain. Per germline, CDR1 SGHRS and CDR2 YFSETQ. The CDR3 contains 14 residues.

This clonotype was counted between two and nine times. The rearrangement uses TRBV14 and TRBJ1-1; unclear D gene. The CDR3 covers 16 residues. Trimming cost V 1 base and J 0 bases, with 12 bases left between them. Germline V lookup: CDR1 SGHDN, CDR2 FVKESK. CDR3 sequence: CASSQVAYRMNTEAFF. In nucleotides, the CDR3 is TGTGCCAGCAGCCAAGTTGCATATAGGATGAACACTGAAGCTTTCTTT.

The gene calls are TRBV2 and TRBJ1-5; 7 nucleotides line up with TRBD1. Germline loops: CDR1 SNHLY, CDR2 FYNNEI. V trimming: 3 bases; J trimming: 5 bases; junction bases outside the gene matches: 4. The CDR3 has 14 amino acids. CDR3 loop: CASSDYRGDQPQHF. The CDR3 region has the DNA TGTGCCAGCAGTGATTACAGGGGAGATCAGCCCCAGCATTTT.

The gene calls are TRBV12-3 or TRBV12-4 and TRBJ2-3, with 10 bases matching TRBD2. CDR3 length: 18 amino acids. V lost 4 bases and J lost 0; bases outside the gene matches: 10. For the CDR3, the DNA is TGTGCCAGCAGTTGGGCCCCGGGACTAGCGTTTAGCACAGATACGCAGTATTTT. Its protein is CASSWAPGLAFSTDTQYF.

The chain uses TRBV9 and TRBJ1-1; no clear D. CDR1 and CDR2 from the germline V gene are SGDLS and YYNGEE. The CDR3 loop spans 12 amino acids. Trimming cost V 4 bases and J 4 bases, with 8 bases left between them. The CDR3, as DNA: TGTGCCAGCAGCTCTCCTACCACTGAAGCTTTCTTT. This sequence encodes CASSSPTTEAFF.

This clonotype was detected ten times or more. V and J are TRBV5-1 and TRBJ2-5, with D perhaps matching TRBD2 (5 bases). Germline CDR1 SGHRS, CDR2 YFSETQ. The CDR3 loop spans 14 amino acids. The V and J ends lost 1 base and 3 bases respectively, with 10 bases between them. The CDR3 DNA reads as TGCGCCAGCAGCTTGAGAGCAGCGGAAGAGACCCAGTACTTC. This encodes CASSLRAAEETQYF. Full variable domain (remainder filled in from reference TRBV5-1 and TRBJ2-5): KAGVTQTPRYLIKTRGQQVTLSCSPISGHRSVSWYQQTPGQGLQFLFEYFSETQRNKGNFPGRFSGRQFSNSRSEMNVSTLELGDSALYLCASSLRAAEETQYFGPGTRLLVL.

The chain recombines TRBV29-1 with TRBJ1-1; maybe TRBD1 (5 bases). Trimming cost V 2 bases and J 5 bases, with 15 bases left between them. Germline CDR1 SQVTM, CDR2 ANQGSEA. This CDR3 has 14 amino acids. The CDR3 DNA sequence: TGCAGCGTTGAATTGGCAGGGAGGAGGACTGAAGCTTTCTTT. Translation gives CSVELAGRRTEAFF.

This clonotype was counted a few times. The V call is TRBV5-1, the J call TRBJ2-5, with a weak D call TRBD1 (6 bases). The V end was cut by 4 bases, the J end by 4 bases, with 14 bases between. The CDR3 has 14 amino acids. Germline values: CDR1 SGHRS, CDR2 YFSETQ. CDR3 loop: CASSLGQLRETQYF. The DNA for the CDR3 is TGCGCCAGCAGCCTTGGACAGCTAAGAGAGACCCAGTACTTC.

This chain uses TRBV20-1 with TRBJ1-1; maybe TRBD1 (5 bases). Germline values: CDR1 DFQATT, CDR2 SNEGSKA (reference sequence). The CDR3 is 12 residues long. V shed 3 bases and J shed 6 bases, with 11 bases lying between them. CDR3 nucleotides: TGCAGTGCTAGCCGGGGGGGGGCTGAAGCTTTCTTT. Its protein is CSASRGGAEAFF.

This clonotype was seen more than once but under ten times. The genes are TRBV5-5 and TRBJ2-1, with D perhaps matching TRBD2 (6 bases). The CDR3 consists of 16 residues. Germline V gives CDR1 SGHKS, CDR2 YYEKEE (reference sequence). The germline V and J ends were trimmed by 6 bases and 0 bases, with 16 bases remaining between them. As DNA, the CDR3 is TGTGCCAGCATTCCCCCGGCGGGGACCTCCTACAATGAGCAGTTCTTC. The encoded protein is CASIPPAGTSYNEQFF.

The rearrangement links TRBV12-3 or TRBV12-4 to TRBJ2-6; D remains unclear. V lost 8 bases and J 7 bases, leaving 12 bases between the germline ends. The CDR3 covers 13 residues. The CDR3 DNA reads TGTGCCAGCGGAAAAAGTGGAGCCAACGTCCTGACTTTC. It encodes CASGKSGANVLTF.

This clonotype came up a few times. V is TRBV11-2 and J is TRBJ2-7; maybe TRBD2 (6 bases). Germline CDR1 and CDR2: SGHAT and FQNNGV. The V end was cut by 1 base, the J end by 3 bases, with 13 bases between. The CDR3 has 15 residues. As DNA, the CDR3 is TGTGCCAGCAGCTTAGGGCCGGGAGAACGCTACGAGCAGTACTTC. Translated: CASSLGPGERYEQYF. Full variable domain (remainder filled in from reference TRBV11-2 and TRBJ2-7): EAGVAQSPRYKIIEKRQSVAFWCNPISGHATLYWYQQILGQGPKLLIQFQNNGVVDDSQLPKDRFSAERLKGVDSTLKIQPAKLEDSAVYLCASSLGPGERYEQYFGPGTRLTVT.

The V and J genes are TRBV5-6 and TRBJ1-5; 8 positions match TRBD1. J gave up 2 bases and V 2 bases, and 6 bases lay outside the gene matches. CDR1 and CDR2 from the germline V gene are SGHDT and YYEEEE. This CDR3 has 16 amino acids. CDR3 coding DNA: TGTGCCAGCAGCTTCGGACAGGGTCTTCGCAATCAGCCCCAGCATTTT. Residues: CASSFGQGLRNQPQHF. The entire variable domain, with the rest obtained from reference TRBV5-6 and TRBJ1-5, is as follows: DAGVTQSPTHLIKTRGQQVTLRCSPKSGHDTVSWYQQALGQGPQFIFQYYEEEERQRGNFPDRFSGHQFPNYSSELNVNALLLGDSALYLCASSFGQGLRNQPQHFGDGTRLSIL.

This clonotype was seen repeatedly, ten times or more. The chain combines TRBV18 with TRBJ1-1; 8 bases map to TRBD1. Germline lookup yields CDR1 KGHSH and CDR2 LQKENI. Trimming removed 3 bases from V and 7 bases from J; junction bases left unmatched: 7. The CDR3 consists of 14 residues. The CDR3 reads CASSPTGGRIEAFF. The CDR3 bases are TGTGCCAGCTCACCCACAGGGGGAAGGATTGAAGCTTTCTTT.

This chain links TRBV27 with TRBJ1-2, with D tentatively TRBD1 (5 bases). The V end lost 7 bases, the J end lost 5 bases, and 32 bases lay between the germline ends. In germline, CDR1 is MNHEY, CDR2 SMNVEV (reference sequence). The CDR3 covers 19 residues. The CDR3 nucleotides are TGTGCCAGCAACCTCCACGGGGTTCGGGACGGAGGGTTCGGTTATGGCTACACCTTC. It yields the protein CASNLHGVRDGGFGYGYTF.

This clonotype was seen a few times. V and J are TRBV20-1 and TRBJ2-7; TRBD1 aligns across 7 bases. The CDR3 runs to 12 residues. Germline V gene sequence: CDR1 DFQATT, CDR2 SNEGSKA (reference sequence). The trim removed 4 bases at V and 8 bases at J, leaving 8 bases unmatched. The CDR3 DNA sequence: TGCAGTGCTAAGGGACAGCTGATCCAGCAGTACTTC. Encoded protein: CSAKGQLIQQYF.

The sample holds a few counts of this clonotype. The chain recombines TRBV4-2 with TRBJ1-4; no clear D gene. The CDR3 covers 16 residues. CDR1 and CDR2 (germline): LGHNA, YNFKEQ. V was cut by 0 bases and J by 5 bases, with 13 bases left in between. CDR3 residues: CASSQDFRAWNEKLFF. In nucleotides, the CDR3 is TGTGCCAGCAGCCAAGATTTCCGGGCTTGGAATGAAAAACTGTTTTTT.